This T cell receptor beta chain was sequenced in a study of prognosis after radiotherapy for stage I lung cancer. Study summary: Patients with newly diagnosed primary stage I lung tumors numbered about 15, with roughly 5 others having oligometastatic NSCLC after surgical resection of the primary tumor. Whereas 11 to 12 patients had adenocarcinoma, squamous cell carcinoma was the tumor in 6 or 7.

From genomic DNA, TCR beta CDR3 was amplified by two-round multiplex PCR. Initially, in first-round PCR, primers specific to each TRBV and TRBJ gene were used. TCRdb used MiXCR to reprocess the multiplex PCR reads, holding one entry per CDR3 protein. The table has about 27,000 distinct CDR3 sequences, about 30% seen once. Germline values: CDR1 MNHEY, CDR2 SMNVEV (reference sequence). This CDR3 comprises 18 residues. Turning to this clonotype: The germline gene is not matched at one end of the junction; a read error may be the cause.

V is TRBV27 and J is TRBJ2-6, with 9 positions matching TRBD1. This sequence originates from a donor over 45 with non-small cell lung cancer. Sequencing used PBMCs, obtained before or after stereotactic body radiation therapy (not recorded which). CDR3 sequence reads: CASSRAGTGFSGDNVLTF. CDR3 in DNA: TGTGCCAGCAGCCGCGCCGGGACAGGGTTCTCTGGGGACAACGTCCTGACTTTC.